The 30 T cell receptor beta chains presented below share a single source sample, sequenced in a study of T-cell reconstitution after alpha-beta-depleted transplantation in children. Unique molecular identifiers were used to barcode this TCRbeta library. TCRdb independently ran MiXCR on the PCR reads; one entry per CDR3 protein. The table records 380,000 or so distinct CDR3 sequences, 10% to 15% of them present only once. The starting material was PBMCs, obtained from the stem cell graft. The receptors originated from a human donor who donated a stem cell graft to a child with Fanconi anemia.

The chain is built from TRBV28 and TRBJ2-5, with D unresolved. The ends were cut back, 4 bases at V and 1 base at J, with 13 bases in the middle. This CDR3 is built from 15 residues. The germline gives CDR1 MDHEN, CDR2 SYDVKM. In DNA form, the CDR3 reads TGTGCCAGCAGTTCTTACACGGATTCCCAAGAGACCCAGTACTTC. Residues: CASSSYTDSQETQYF.

This clonotype was observed a few times. The gene calls are TRBV5-6 and TRBJ2-1; D ambiguous. Germline-derived CDR1 and CDR2 are SGHDT and YYEEEE. Between the trimmed V and J ends, which lost 1 base and 9 bases, there was a span of 17 bases. The CDR3 runs 15 residues. The CDR3 nucleotides are TGTGCCAGCAGCTTGCTTATGACTGAGTTCCCTGAGCAGTTCTTC. It encodes CASSLLMTEFPEQFF.

This clonotype appeared many times. The V gene is TRBV11-2, the J gene TRBJ2-1; D call uncertain. CDR1 and CDR2 from the germline V gene are SGHAT and FQNNGV. Trimming took off 3 bases at V and 8 bases at J, with 20 bases between the two ends. The CDR3 contains 16 residues. The CDR3 DNA is TGTGCCAGCAGCTTGGGCAGCCTCCCCCGTTGGGATGAGCAGTTCTTC. As protein: CASSLGSLPRWDEQFF.

This clonotype was recorded many times. This rearrangement joins TRBV12-3 or TRBV12-4 to TRBJ2-1, with TRBD1 matching over 11 bases. This CDR3 comprises 17 residues. V lost 2 bases and J lost 4; bases outside the gene matches: 7. CDR3 protein: CASSLSSGTGGYNEQFF. The CDR3 nucleotides are TGTGCCAGCAGTTTATCCTCCGGGACAGGGGGTTACAATGAGCAGTTCTTC.

This clonotype occurred a few times. At one of its ends the junction is not consistent with the germline gene, which may arise from a read error. The chain couples TRBV12-3 or TRBV12-4 to TRBJ1-2; D gene uncertain. CDR3 size: 10 residues. Written as DNA, the CDR3 is TGTGCCAGCAGTCGCGGGCGTCTGCATTTC. Translated, it gives CASSRGRLHF.

This clonotype occurred many times. The chain recombines TRBV20-1 with TRBJ1-1; D possibly corresponds to TRBD1 (5 bases). Germline V gene lookup returns CDR1 DFQATT and CDR2 SNEGSKA (reference sequence). The CDR3 has 13 amino acids. Trimming left V 0 bases short and J 3 bases short, with 8 bases between. CDR3 DNA sequence: TGCAGTGCTAGAGAGCGACAGTACACTGAAGCTTTCTTT. Translated, it gives CSARERQYTEAFF.

The chain recombines TRBV27 with TRBJ2-7; TRBD1 matches 9 bases. V lost 4 bases to trimming and J lost 0 bases; unmatched junction nucleotides: 4. Per germline, CDR1 MNHEY and CDR2 SMNVEV (reference sequence). This CDR3 comprises 15 residues. CDR3 DNA: TGTGCCAGCAGTTACAGGGGGCCTAGCTCCTACGAGCAGTACTTC. Translated, it gives CASSYRGPSSYEQYF.

Concerning this clonotype: A much bigger clone sits one base away, suggesting this may be a read error. The chain carries TRBV3-1 and TRBJ1-1; no definite D call. CDR1 and CDR2 (germline): LGHDT, YNNKEL (reference sequence). The length of the CDR3 is 14 residues. CDR3 loop: CASSREHRVPEVFF. CDR3 in DNA: TGTGCCAGCAGCCGCGAACACCGGGTCCCTGAAGTTTTCTTT.

V gene TRBV2 combines with J gene TRBJ2-7; 7 bases are shared with TRBD2. Germline V CDR1 and CDR2: SNHLY, FYNNEI. The CDR3 extends over 15 amino acids. J was trimmed by 1 base and V by 3 bases; bases with no gene match: 6. Here the CDR3 reads CASSEGGGRSYEQYF. The CDR3 DNA reads as TGTGCCAGCAGTGAGGGGGGGGGAAGATCCTACGAGCAGTACTTC. The whole variable domain, remainder taken from reference TRBV2 and TRBJ2-7, is EPEVTQTPSHQVTQMGQEVILRCVPISNHLYFYWYRQILGQKVEFLVSFYNNEISEKSEIFDDQFSVERPDGSNFTLKIRSTKLEDSAMYFCASSEGGGRSYEQYFGPGTRLTVT.

The V gene is TRBV5-1, the J gene TRBJ1-1, with 9 bases matching TRBD1. This CDR3 is 15 amino acids long. CDR1 and CDR2 from the germline V gene are SGHRS and YFSETQ. Losses at the gene ends were 4 bases for V and 7 bases for J; bases not matched to a gene: 11. CDR3 loop: CASSPRDRAIGEAFF. Written as DNA, the CDR3 is TGCGCCAGCAGCCCCCGGGACAGGGCGATAGGTGAAGCTTTCTTT.

The V call is TRBV2, the J call TRBJ1-4; D is undetermined. CDR1 and CDR2 from the germline V gene are SNHLY and FYNNEI. This CDR3 region has 15 residues. With 6 bases removed from V and 0 bases from J, the gap between germline ends came to 11 bases. The CDR3 is CASRTGDTTNEKLFF. The CDR3 DNA reads as TGTGCCAGCAGGACGGGAGACACAACTAATGAAAAACTGTTTTTT.

V and J are TRBV5-1 and TRBJ2-5; D could derive from TRBD1 or TRBD2 (6 bases each). Germline values: CDR1 SGHRS, CDR2 YFSETQ. The CDR3 is made up of 14 amino acids. Deletions cut 4 bases from V and 5 bases from J, with 15 bases between. The CDR3 DNA is TGCGCCAGCAGCGGGGGGACCCAGGGGGAGACCCAGTACTTC. This gives the protein CASSGGTQGETQYF.

This clonotype appeared a few times. V gene TRBV10-1 combines with J gene TRBJ2-3, with D possibly matching TRBD2 (6 bases). The CDR3 is made up of 14 amino acids. Germline-derived CDR1 and CDR2 are WNHNN and SYGVQD (reference sequence). The germline V and J ends were trimmed by 8 bases and 9 bases, with 21 bases remaining between them. As DNA, the CDR3 is TGCGCCAGCGGACGGGACTTAACAACCCCCACGCAGTATTTT. Residues: CASGRDLTTPTQYF.

A few counts support this clonotype. This chain uses TRBV4-1 with TRBJ2-5; the D call may be TRBD1 or TRBD2 (6 bases each). V dropped 0 bases and J dropped 5 bases, with 10 bases sitting between them. CDR1 is MGHRA, CDR2 YSYEKL, per germline. The CDR3 has 14 amino acids. The CDR3 here is CASSQDTGRETQYF. Written as DNA, the CDR3 is TGCGCCAGCAGCCAAGATACAGGGAGGGAGACCCAGTACTTC.

In its sample, this clonotype was seen many times. V gene TRBV20-1 combines with J gene TRBJ2-1; no reliable D call. V gave up 3 bases and J gave up 6 bases, with 12 bases separating them. Germline-derived CDR1 and CDR2 are DFQATT and SNEGSKA (reference sequence). This CDR3 region has 13 residues. The CDR3 coding sequence is TGCAGTGCTAGTTACCAACTGGCCAATGAGCAGTTCTTC. Its protein product is CSASYQLANEQFF.

This clonotype was recorded many times. This could be a read error, since a much larger clone is one nucleotide away. The genes are TRBV11-2 and TRBJ1-4; no definite D call. Germline CDR1 reads SGHAT; CDR2 reads FQNNGV. The CDR3 totals 11 residues. Between the trimmed V and J ends, which lost 5 bases and 8 bases, there was a span of 6 bases. The CDR3 DNA reads as TGTGCCAGCAGCGTAGGAGAAAAACTGTTTTTT. Translating it yields CASSVGEKLFF. The full variable domain, in which reference TRBV11-2 and TRBJ1-4 provide the parts outside the CDR3, is EAGVAQSPRYKIIEKRQSVAFWCNPISGHATLYWYQQILGQGPKLLIQFQNNGVVDDSQLPKDRFSAERLKGVDSTLKIQPAKLEDSAVYLCASSVGEKLFFGSGTQLSVL.

The sample holds many counts of this clonotype. This chain's CDR3 is CSVKGSRANYGYTF. In DNA, the CDR3 is TGCAGCGTAAAAGGATCTAGAGCTAACTATGGCTACACCTTC. This chain links TRBV29-1 with TRBJ1-2; D gene unclear. Per germline, CDR1 SQVTM and CDR2 ANQGSEA. The CDR3 sequence is 14 residues long. The germline V and J ends were trimmed by 6 bases and 0 bases, with 14 bases remaining between them. The variable domain in full, completed from reference TRBV29-1 and TRBJ1-2, reads SAVISQKPSRDICQRGTSLTIQCQVDSQVTMMFWYRQQPGQSLTLIATANQGSEATYESGFVIDKFPISRPNLTFSTLTVSNMSPEDSSIYLCSVKGSRANYGYTFGSGTRLTVV.

This clonotype has at least ten counts. The rearrangement joins TRBV7-2 to TRBJ2-5; TRBD1 or TRBD2 may be the D gene (5 bases each). CDR1 and CDR2 (germline): SGHTA, FQGNSA. The CDR3 spans 14 residues. The germline V and J ends were trimmed by 2 bases and 5 bases, with 12 bases remaining between them. The CDR3 loop is CASSLWQGGETQYF. The CDR3 region has the DNA TGTGCCAGCAGCTTATGGCAGGGCGGGGAGACCCAGTACTTC.

Ten or more counts support this clonotype. V gene TRBV5-1 combines with J gene TRBJ2-3, with no clear D. CDR3 length: 14 amino acids. Trimming removed 0 bases from V and 1 base from J, with 6 bases in between. The germline gives CDR1 SGHRS, CDR2 YFSETQ. The CDR3 loop reads CASSLGDGTDTQYF. CDR3 DNA sequence: TGCGCCAGCAGCTTGGGCGATGGCACAGATACGCAGTATTTT.

This clonotype was recorded at least ten times. One end of the junction does not line up with germline, which may come from a read error. The chain recombines TRBV7-7 with TRBJ2-1, with unresolved D. This CDR3 has 12 residues. Germline CDR1 and CDR2: SSHAT and FNYEAQ (reference sequence). Here the CDR3 DNA reads TGTGCTAGCAGCCCCGACGGTAATGAGCAGTTCTTC. It yields the protein CASSPDGNEQFF.

This clonotype was counted at least ten times. The rearrangement uses TRBV7-2 and TRBJ2-1; 7 nucleotides line up with TRBD1. The CDR3 extends over 12 amino acids. The V and J ends lost 1 base and 10 bases, in that order; junction bases with no gene match: 1. In germline, CDR1 is SGHTA, CDR2 FQGNSA. CDR3 sequence (DNA): TGTGCCAGCAGCTTAGAGGACAGGGAGCAGTTCTTC. Translating it yields CASSLEDREQFF.

This clonotype was counted a few times. The V call is TRBV20-1, the J call TRBJ1-2; D gene ambiguous. The ends were cut back, 1 base at V and 8 bases at J, with 17 bases in the middle. The CDR3 is made up of 14 amino acids. In germline, CDR1 is DFQATT, CDR2 SNEGSKA (reference sequence). The CDR3 DNA follows: TGCAGTGCTAGAGCGGAAGGAAAGGCTTGGGGCTACACCTTC. Protein: CSARAEGKAWGYTF.

The rearrangement uses TRBV20-1 and TRBJ1-5, with TRBD1 matching over 8 bases. Per the germline V gene, CDR1 is DFQATT and CDR2 is SNEGSKA (reference sequence). Germline trimming cut 4 bases from V and 0 bases from J; bases unmatched to any gene: 2. CDR3 length equals 14 residues. The chain's CDR3 is CSATGQGSNQPQHF. DNA of the CDR3: TGCAGTGCTACAGGACAGGGTAGCAATCAGCCCCAGCATTTT.

This chain uses TRBV18 with TRBJ1-4; D may be TRBD1 (5 bases). The CDR3 has 15 amino acids. Trimming took 0 bases from V and 5 from J, leaving 10 bases between them. Germline V CDR1 and CDR2: KGHSH, LQKENI. CDR3 bases: TGTGCCAGCTCACCACCGGCAGGGAGGAATGAAAAACTGTTTTTT. Protein sequence: CASSPPAGRNEKLFF.

This clonotype was observed a handful of times. The chain joins TRBV10-3 to TRBJ2-3; TRBD1 matches 9 bases. CDR1 and CDR2 (germline): ENHRY, SYGVKD. Trimming removed 0 bases from V and 5 bases from J; junction bases left unmatched: 6. The CDR3 spans 16 residues. The CDR3 here is CAISESPTGGKDTQYF. The CDR3 DNA reads as TGTGCCATCAGTGAGTCCCCGACAGGGGGGAAAGATACGCAGTATTTT.

This clonotype was picked up a small number of times. The CDR3: CASSPSYNNEQFF. The DNA for the CDR3 is TGTGCCAGCAGCCCCTCCTATAACAATGAGCAGTTCTTC. The chain carries TRBV3-1 and TRBJ2-1; D remains ambiguous. V was trimmed by 4 bases and J by 5 bases, leaving 9 bases between them. The germline CDR1 and CDR2 sequences are LGHDT and YNNKEL (reference sequence). The CDR3 spans 13 residues.

This clonotype showed up many times. The chain joins TRBV4-3 to TRBJ1-6; D gene unclear. Germline V lookup: CDR1 LGHNA, CDR2 YSLEER. V was shortened by 4 bases and J by 0 bases, with 7 bases between the two germline ends. The CDR3 covers 15 residues. CDR3 sequence reads: CASSPGYSYNSPLHF. CDR3 DNA: TGCGCCAGCAGCCCGGGCTACTCCTATAATTCACCCCTCCACTTT.

This clonotype was found many times. V is TRBV6-9 and J is TRBJ2-3; D unresolved. The V gene lost 5 bases and the J gene lost 5 bases, with 11 bases spanning the gap. Germline V gene data show CDR1 as MNHGY and CDR2 as SVAAGI. The CDR3 consists of 13 residues. The CDR3 protein is CASSPQVGDTQYF. The CDR3 DNA sequence: TGTGCCAGCAGTCCCCAGGTTGGAGATACGCAGTATTTT.

The rearrangement links TRBV12-3 or TRBV12-4 to TRBJ2-1, with TRBD2 matching 12 bases. V lost 6 bases, J lost 2 bases, and 5 bases stayed unmatched. CDR3 size: 16 residues. CDR3 nucleotides: TGTGCCAGCAGCCCTAGCGGGGGGGCCACCTACAATGAGCAGTTCTTC. It specifies CASSPSGGATYNEQFF.

This clonotype was seen ten or more times. The genes are TRBV9 and TRBJ2-5, with 10 bases matching TRBD2. CDR3 length equals 16 residues. The V gene end was trimmed by 4 bases and the J gene end by 2 bases; junction bases not matched to a gene: 8. The germline gives CDR1 SGDLS, CDR2 YYNGEE. The chain's CDR3 is CASSFRGSGGQETQYF. The DNA of the CDR3 is TGTGCCAGCAGCTTTCGGGGTAGCGGGGGGCAAGAGACCCAGTACTTC. The full variable domain, in which reference TRBV9 and TRBJ2-5 provide the parts outside the CDR3, is DSGVTQTPKHLITATGQRVTLRCSPRSGDLSVYWYQQSLDQGLQFLIQYYNGEERAKGNILERFSAQQFPDLHSELNLSSLELGDSALYFCASSFRGSGGQETQYFGPGTRLLVL.